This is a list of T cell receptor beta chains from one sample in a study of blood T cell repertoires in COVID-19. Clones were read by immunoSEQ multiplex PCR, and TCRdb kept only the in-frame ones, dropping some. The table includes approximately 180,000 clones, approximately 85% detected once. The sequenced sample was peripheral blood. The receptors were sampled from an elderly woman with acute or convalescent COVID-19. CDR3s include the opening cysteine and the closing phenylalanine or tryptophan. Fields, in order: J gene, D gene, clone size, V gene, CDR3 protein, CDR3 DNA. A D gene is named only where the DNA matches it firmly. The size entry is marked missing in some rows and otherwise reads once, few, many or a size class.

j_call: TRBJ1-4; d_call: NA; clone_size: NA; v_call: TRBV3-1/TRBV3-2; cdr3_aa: CASSQDTPWGDEKLFF; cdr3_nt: TGTGCCAGCAGCCAAGATACTCCCTGGGGGGATGAAAAACTGTTTTTT
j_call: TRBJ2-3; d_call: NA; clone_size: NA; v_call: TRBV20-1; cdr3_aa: CSAKMGGSQYF; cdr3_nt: TGCAGTGCAAAAATGGGGGGTTCGCAGTATTTT
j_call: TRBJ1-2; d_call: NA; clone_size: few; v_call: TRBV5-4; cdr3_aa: CASSLITNSNYGYTF; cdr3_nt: TGTGCCAGCAGCTTGATCACAAATTCTAACTATGGCTACACCTTC
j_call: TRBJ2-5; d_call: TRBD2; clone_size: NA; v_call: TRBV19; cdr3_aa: CASSGREANWETQYF; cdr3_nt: TGTGCCAGTAGTGGGCGGGAGGCTAACTGGGAGACCCAGTACTTC
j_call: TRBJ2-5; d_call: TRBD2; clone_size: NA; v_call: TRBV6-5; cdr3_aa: CASSYGRGEEETQYF; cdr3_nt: TGTGCCAGCAGTTACGGGAGGGGTGAGGAGGAGACCCAGTACTTC
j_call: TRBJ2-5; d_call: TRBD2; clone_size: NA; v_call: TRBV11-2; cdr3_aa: CASSHGGRGQETQYF; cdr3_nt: TGTGCCAGCAGCCACGGGGGGAGAGGGCAAGAGACCCAGTACTTC
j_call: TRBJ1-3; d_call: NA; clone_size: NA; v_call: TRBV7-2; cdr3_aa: CASSLQGGVGNTIYF; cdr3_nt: TGTGCCAGCAGCTTACAGGGAGGAGTTGGAAACACCATATATTTT
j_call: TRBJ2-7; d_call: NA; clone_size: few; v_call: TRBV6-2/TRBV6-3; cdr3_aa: CASSTLDSGKSQYF; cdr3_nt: TGTGCCAGCAGTACCTTGGACTCAGGCAAGAGCCAGTACTTC
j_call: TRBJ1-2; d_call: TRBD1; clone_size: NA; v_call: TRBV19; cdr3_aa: CASSWIQGAGGYTF; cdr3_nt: TGTGCCAGTAGTTGGATACAGGGGGCGGGTGGCTACACCTTC
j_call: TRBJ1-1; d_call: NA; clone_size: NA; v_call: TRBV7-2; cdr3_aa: CASSFASVNTEAFF; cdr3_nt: TGTGCCAGCAGCTTCGCCTCGGTGAACACTGAAGCTTTCTTT
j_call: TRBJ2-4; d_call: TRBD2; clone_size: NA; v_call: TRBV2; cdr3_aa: CASRERDPTPYF; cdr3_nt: TGTGCCAGCAGGGAGCGGGACCCAACCCCGTACTTC
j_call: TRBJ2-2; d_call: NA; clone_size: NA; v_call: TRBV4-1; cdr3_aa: CASSQDLVGGELFF; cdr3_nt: TGCGCCAGCAGCCAAGACCTAGTGGGCGGGGAGCTGTTTTTT
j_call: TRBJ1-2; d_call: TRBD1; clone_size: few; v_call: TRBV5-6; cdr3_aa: CASSPTGTGEFRGYTF; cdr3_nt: TGTGCCAGCAGCCCGACCGGGACAGGGGAATTCCGAGGCTACACCTTC